This TCR beta chain was identified in a study of T cells in Graves' hyperthyroidism and ophthalmopathy. CDR3 length equals 14 residues. Germline lookup yields CDR1 ENHRY and CDR2 SYGVKD. Using RNA transcripts as the source, TCR beta CDR3 regions were amplified. The HTBI primer set was used in a first-round RT-PCR of the TCR CDR3. TCRdb used MiXCR to reprocess the multiplex PCR reads, holding one entry per CDR3 protein. The sample lists about 700,000 distinct CDR3 sequences, nearly 45% occurring once. On this clonotype: The junction and the germline gene differ at one end; a read error may be behind it.

The source of this sequence is an adult man with Graves' disease, either hyperthyroidism or ophthalmopathy (not recorded which). Input material: peripheral blood or thyroid tissue (not recorded which). The chain recombines TRBV10-3 with TRBJ2-5; D is possibly TRBD1 (6 bases). The CDR3 bases are TGTGCCAGCAGTTCTGGACAGATAAAAGAGACCCAGTACTTC. Translation gives CASSSGQIKETQYF.